This T cell receptor beta chain was captured by sequencing in a study of blood T cell repertoires in COVID-19. Study details: From the United States, Italy and Spain came samples of acute and convalescent COVID-19. Sample material is recorded as cDNA or gDNA derived from T cells, B-cell-depleted T cells, or PBMCs.

Germline loops: CDR1 LGHNA, CDR2 YSLEER. The CDR3 is made up of 16 amino acids. With V trimmed by 0 bases and J by 4 bases, 3 bases remained unmatched. Methods used by the authors: Scientists estimated how many nucleated cells there were by amplifying reference gene primers. Repertoires were generated with immunoSEQ multiplex PCR, while TCRdb's copy carries only in-frame clones and drops some. The V and J calls and clone size are taken from that table; D and trimming were inferred from the DNA. Of tens of thousands of clones in the sample, around 90% were seen once. This TCR was sampled from a woman older than 75 with active or convalescent COVID-19. The sample was peripheral blood. The rearrangement joins TRBV4-3 to TRBJ2-3; 11 bases align to TRBD2. Here the CDR3 reads CASSQELAGGSDTQYF. In DNA, the CDR3 is TGCGCCAGCAGCCAAGAGCTAGCGGGGGGTTCAGATACGCAGTATTTT.